These 13 T cell receptor beta chains originate from one sample sequenced in a study of T cell clones after liver transplantation. TCRdb's table, derived via immunoSEQ multiplex PCR, lists solely in-frame clones and lacks some. The table lists about 75,000 clones, roughly 90% of them singletons. The sequenced sample was CD4+ T cells from blood, obtained before liver transplant. These receptors came from a human donor who received a liver transplant.

The V gene is TRBV7-2, the J gene TRBJ2-6, with no clear D. This CDR3 spans 17 amino acids. V was shortened by 5 bases and J by 1 base, with 15 bases between the two germline ends. The germline V gene encodes CDR1 SGHTA and CDR2 FQGNSA. The CDR3 here is CASSPNTAASGANVLTF. CDR3 nucleotides: TGTGCCAGCAGCCCGAATACAGCAGCTTCTGGGGCCAACGTCCTGACTTTC.

The V call is TRBV28, the J call TRBJ2-3; D might be TRBD2 (6 bases). V shed 5 bases and J shed 6 bases, with 18 bases lying between them. This CDR3 comprises 15 residues. Germline V CDR1 and CDR2: MDHEN, SYDVKM. CDR3 region: CASSPWGLGSDTQYF. CDR3 DNA sequence: TGTGCCAGCAGTCCATGGGGACTTGGGTCCGATACGCAGTATTTT.

There are a few counts of this clone. V gene TRBV6-1 combines with J gene TRBJ1-5; 9 bases are shared with TRBD1. Germline V gene sequence: CDR1 MNHNS, CDR2 SASEGT. The CDR3 extends over 15 amino acids. The V segment lost 5 bases and the J segment 3 bases; nucleotides outside the gene matches: 5. CDR3 loop: CASSPTGGTNQPQHF. The CDR3 nucleotides read TGTGCCAGCAGTCCCACAGGGGGCACCAATCAGCCCCAGCATTTT.

Turning to this clone: The junction departs from germline at one end; a sequencing error may be responsible. The gene calls are TRBV7-7 and TRBJ2-5; D is possibly TRBD2 (6 bases). This CDR3 has 13 residues. The germline CDR1 and CDR2 sequences are SSHAT and FNYEAQ (reference sequence). Here the CDR3 DNA reads TGTGCTAGCAGCTTAGGGACTGCGGAGACCCAGTACTTC. Protein sequence: CASSLGTAETQYF.

The V gene is TRBV30, the J gene TRBJ1-5; 7 positions match TRBD1. Germline loops: CDR1 GTSNPN, CDR2 SVGIG (reference sequence). V lost 5 bases and J lost 2; bases outside the gene matches: 9. The CDR3 is 15 amino acids. CDR3 in amino acids: CAWATGSSRNQPQHF. The CDR3 DNA reads TGTGCCTGGGCGACAGGGTCCTCCCGCAATCAGCCCCAGCATTTT. Drawing the rest from reference TRBV30 and TRBJ1-5, the complete variable domain is SQTIHQWPATLVQPVGSPLSLECTVEGTSNPNLYWYRQAAGRGLQLLFYSVGIGQISSEVPQNLSASRPQDRQFILSSKKLLLSDSGFYLCAWATGSSRNQPQHFGDGTRLSIL.

The chain joins TRBV19 to TRBJ2-7, with D perhaps matching TRBD2 (6 bases). Germline CDR1 and CDR2: LNHDA and SQIVND (reference sequence). CDR3 length equals 14 residues. V shed 2 bases and J shed 2 bases, with 10 bases lying between them. The CDR3 region is CASSIWGDPYEQYF. The CDR3 bases are TGTGCCAGTAGTATATGGGGGGACCCCTACGAGCAGTACTTC.

The rearrangement uses TRBV11-1 and TRBJ1-2; D gene ambiguous. CDR1 is SGHAT and CDR2 is FQDESV in the germline V gene (reference sequence). The CDR3 is made up of 12 amino acids. V lost 1 base and J lost 4, with 4 bases in between. For the CDR3, the DNA is TGTGCCAGCAGCTTAGGGTCCTATGGCTACACCTTC. Its protein is CASSLGSYGYTF.

As concerns this clone: The sample holds other DNA sequences that translate to the same CDR3. The chain is built from TRBV9 and TRBJ2-3; perhaps TRBD2 as D (6 bases). Deletions cut 0 bases from V and 3 bases from J, with 8 bases between. In germline, CDR1 is SGDLS, CDR2 YYNGEE. CDR3 length: 14 amino acids. CDR3 loop: CASSVASGTDTQYF. CDR3 bases: TGTGCCAGCAGCGTAGCAAGCGGGACAGATACGCAGTATTTT.

The chain carries TRBV19 and TRBJ1-2; D may be TRBD1 (5 bases). From germline, CDR1 is LNHDA and CDR2 SQIVND (reference sequence). The CDR3 has 15 residues. The V end was cut by 1 base, the J end by 5 bases, with 14 bases between. The CDR3 region has the DNA TGTGCCAGTAGTATAGGGTGGGGGAAGACTTATGGCTACACCTTC. Translation gives CASSIGWGKTYGYTF.

This clone was observed at least ten times. This chain connects TRBV5-6 to TRBJ2-7; TRBD2 might be the D (5 bases). CDR3 size: 15 residues. Per germline, CDR1 SGHDT and CDR2 YYEEEE. V was pared by 2 bases and J by 0 bases, with 12 bases between. Here the CDR3 reads CASSFGGRASYEQYF. CDR3 sequence (DNA): TGTGCCAGCAGCTTTGGAGGACGCGCCTCCTACGAGCAGTACTTC.

The chain is built from TRBV5-1 and TRBJ2-3; perhaps D is TRBD1 or TRBD2 (5 bases each). Germline V gives CDR1 SGHRS, CDR2 YFSETQ. CDR3 length: 16 residues. V gave up 0 bases and J gave up 2 bases, with 13 bases separating them. CDR3 in amino acids: CASSLAKGTSTDTQYF. The CDR3 nucleotides are TGCGCCAGCAGCTTGGCCAAGGGGACCTCCACAGATACGCAGTATTTT.

This sequence joins TRBV7-9 and TRBJ2-5; D is undetermined. V dropped 8 bases and J dropped 5 bases, with 12 bases sitting between them. CDR3 length: 12 amino acids. Germline values: CDR1 SEHNR, CDR2 FQNEAQ (reference sequence). The CDR3 loop is CASDPSLETQYF. The CDR3 nucleotides are TGTGCCAGCGACCCATCCTTGGAGACCCAGTACTTC. The full variable domain, completed using reference TRBV7-9 and TRBJ2-5, is DTGVSQNPRHKITKRGQNVTFRCDPISEHNRLYWYRQTLGQGPEFLTYFQNEAQLEKSRLLSDRFSAERPKGSFSTLEIQRTEQGDSAMYLCASDPSLETQYFGPGTRLLVL.

V usage is TRBV5-4 and J usage is TRBJ2-1, with unresolved D. This CDR3 contains 13 residues. Trimming cost V 0 bases and J 8 bases, with 9 bases left between them. Germline loops: CDR1 SGHNT, CDR2 YYREEE (reference sequence). CDR3 coding DNA: TGTGCCAGCAGCTTGGTTGGGTGGGATGAGCAGTTCTTC. Protein product: CASSLVGWDEQFF.